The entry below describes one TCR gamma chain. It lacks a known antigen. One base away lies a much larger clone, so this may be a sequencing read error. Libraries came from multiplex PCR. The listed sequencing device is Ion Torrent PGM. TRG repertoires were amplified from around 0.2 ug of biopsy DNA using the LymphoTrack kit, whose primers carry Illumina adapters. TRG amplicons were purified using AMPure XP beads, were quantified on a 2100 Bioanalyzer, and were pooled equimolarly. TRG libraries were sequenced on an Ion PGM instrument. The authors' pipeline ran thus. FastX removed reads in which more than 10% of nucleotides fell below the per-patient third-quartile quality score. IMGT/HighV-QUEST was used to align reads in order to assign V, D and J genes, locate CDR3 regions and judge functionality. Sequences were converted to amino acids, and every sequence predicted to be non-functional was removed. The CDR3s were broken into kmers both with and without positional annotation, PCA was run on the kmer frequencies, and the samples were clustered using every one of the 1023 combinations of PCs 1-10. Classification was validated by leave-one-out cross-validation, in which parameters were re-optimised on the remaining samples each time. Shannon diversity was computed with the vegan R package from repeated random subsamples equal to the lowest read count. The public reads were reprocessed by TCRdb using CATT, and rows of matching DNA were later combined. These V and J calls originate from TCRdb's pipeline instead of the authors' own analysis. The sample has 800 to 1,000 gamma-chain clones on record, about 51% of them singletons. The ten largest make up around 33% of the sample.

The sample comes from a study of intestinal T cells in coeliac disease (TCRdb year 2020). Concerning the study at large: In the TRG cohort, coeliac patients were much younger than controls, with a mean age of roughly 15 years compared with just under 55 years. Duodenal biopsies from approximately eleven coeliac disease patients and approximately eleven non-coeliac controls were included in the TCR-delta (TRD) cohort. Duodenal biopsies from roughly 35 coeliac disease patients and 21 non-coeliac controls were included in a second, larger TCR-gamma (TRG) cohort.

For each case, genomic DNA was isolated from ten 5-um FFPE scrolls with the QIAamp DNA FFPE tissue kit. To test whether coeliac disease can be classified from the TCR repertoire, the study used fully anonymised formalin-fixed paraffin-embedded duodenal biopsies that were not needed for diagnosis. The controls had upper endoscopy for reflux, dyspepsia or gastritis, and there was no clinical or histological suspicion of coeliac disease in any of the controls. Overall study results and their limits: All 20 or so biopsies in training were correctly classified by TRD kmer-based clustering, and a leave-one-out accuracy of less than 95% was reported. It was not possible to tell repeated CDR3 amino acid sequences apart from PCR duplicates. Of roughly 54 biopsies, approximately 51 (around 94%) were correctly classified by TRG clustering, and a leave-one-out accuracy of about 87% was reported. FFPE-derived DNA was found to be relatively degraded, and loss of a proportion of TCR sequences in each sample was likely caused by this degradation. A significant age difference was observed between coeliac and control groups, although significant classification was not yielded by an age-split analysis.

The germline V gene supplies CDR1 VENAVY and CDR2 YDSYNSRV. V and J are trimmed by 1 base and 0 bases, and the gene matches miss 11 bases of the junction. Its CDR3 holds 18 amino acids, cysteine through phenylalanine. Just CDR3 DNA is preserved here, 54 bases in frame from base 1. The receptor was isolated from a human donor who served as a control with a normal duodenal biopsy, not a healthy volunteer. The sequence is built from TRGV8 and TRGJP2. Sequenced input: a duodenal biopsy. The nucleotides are TGTGCCACCTGGGATAGAGAGTGGGCGCATAGTAGTGATTGGATCAAGACGTTT. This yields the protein CATWDREWAHSSDWIKTF.